This T cell receptor (beta chain) was sequenced in a study of T-cell memory formation after mild COVID-19. The germline V gene has CDR1 DFQATT and CDR2 SNEGSKA (reference sequence). V dropped 0 bases and J dropped 0 bases, with 11 bases sitting between them. The CDR3 contains 15 residues. Turning to this clonotype: Its antigen is currently unknown.

Findings of the study overall: Pre-infection memory contained some responding clones, which suggested that cross-reactive memory had joined.

TCRdb analysed the 5' RACE reads with MiXCR anew, one entry per CDR3 protein. This sample carries a few hundred thousand distinct CDR3 sequences, approximately 21% of them seen once, and the ten largest clones take around 12%. Material for sequencing was PBMCs or a T cell subset sorted from them (not recorded which). The clonotype was recovered from an adult woman who had mild COVID-19 (a few samples of this study predate the infection). Cell type and time point are not known. The V gene is TRBV20-1, the J gene TRBJ1-1; the D is unclear. CDR3 region: CSARDIGSMNTEAFF. The CDR3 nucleotides are TGCAGTGCTAGAGATATCGGCAGCATGAACACTGAAGCTTTCTTT.